The 12 T cell receptor beta chains presented below share a single source sample, sequenced in a study of radiation and T cells in renal cell carcinoma. TCRdb keeps only in-frame clones here, not all; method: immunoSEQ multiplex PCR. Of approximately 5,700 clones in the sample, approximately 70% were seen once. As to treatment: treatment-naive control, cytoreductive nephrectomy. Material: tumor tissue, obtained from a patient whose treatment was nephrectomy without radiotherapy. The receptors come from a human donor with renal cell carcinoma.

The gene calls are TRBV5-8 and TRBJ2-7; 8 bases agree with TRBD1. The CDR3 has 16 residues. CDR1 is SGHTS, CDR2 YDEGEE, per germline. The V gene end was trimmed by 4 bases and the J gene end by 1 base; junction bases not matched to a gene: 10. CDR3 sequence reads: CASSPLRQGRSYEQYF. In nucleotides, the CDR3 is TGTGCCAGCAGCCCCTTACGACAGGGGAGATCCTACGAGCAGTACTTC.

This rearrangement joins TRBV5-1 to TRBJ1-5; weak D call: TRBD1 (5 bases). V shed 0 bases and J shed 7 bases, with 11 bases lying between them. The V gene's germline CDR1 is SGHRS and CDR2 YFSETQ. CDR3 size: 14 residues. CDR3 amino acids: CASSLEAGAQPQHF. CDR3 nucleotides: TGCGCCAGCAGCTTGGAGGCTGGGGCCCAGCCCCAGCATTTT.

This chain joins TRBV11-2 and TRBJ2-7, with TRBD1 matching 9 bases. Unmatched junction bases numbered 4, after V lost 5 bases and J lost 5 bases. Germline CDR1 reads SGHAT; CDR2 reads FQNNGV. The length of the CDR3 is 13 residues. CDR3 sequence: CASSRDRVHEQYF. As DNA, the CDR3 is TGTGCCAGCAGCCGGGACAGGGTCCACGAGCAGTACTTC.

This chain joins TRBV7-8 and TRBJ2-7; TRBD2 matches 7 bases. Trimming took 1 base from V and 4 from J; bases not matched to a gene: 7. CDR1 is SGHVS, CDR2 FQNEAQ, per germline. The CDR3 runs 15 residues. CDR3 in amino acids: CASSLEAGKGYEQYF. The CDR3 bases are TGTGCCAGCAGCTTAGAAGCGGGGAAGGGTTACGAGCAGTACTTC. The complete variable domain, with remaining parts taken from reference TRBV7-8 and TRBJ2-7, reads GAGVSQSPRYKVAKRGQDVALRCDPISGHVSLFWYQQALGQGPEFLTYFQNEAQLDKSGLPSDRFFAERPEGSVSTLKIQRTQQEDSAVYLCASSLEAGKGYEQYFGPGTRLTVT.

The rearrangement joins TRBV18 to TRBJ2-2; possible D gene TRBD1, 5 bases. This CDR3 spans 14 amino acids. Germline V gene sequence: CDR1 KGHSH, CDR2 LQKENI. V was clipped by 2 bases and J by 7 bases, with 11 bases between them. The CDR3 bases are TGTGCCAGCTCACCAGCGACAGCGCACGGGGAGCTGTTTTTT. Translated: CASSPATAHGELFF. Based on the CDR3 plus reference TRBV18 and TRBJ2-2, the full variable domain is NAGVMQNPRHLVRRRGQEARLRCSPMKGHSHVYWYRQLPEEGLKFMVYLQKENIIDESGMPKERFSAEFPKEGPSILRIQQVVRGDSAAYFCASSPATAHGELFFGEGSRLTVL.

CDR3 nucleotide sequence: TGTGCCAGTAGTCTCAGAGGGGGAAACAATGAGCAGTTCTTC. It yields the protein CASSLRGGNNEQFF. This rearrangement joins TRBV19 to TRBJ2-1, with D possibly matching TRBD1 (6 bases). Germline CDR1 is LNHDA and CDR2 is SQIVND (reference sequence). The ends were cut back, 5 bases at V and 5 bases at J, with 13 bases in the middle. This CDR3 spans 14 amino acids.

This clone was recorded a few times. The chain has TRBV19 and TRBJ1-1; D gene ambiguous. The germline V and J ends were trimmed by 7 bases and 0 bases, with 15 bases remaining between them. The CDR3 runs to 15 residues. Germline V gene lookup returns CDR1 LNHDA and CDR2 SQIVND (reference sequence). The CDR3 loop is CASTPGPGVNTEAFF. The CDR3 DNA is TGTGCCAGTACCCCAGGACCAGGAGTGAACACTGAAGCTTTCTTT.

V usage is TRBV5-6 and J usage is TRBJ2-1; 7 bases align to TRBD2. CDR3 length equals 17 residues. J lost 2 bases, V lost 4 bases, and 12 bases had no gene match. CDR1 is SGHDT and CDR2 is YYEEEE in the germline V gene. The CDR3 region has the DNA TGTGCCAGCAGCGTGTCTTTTTTGGGAGGGACCTACAATGAGCAGTTCTTC. It is translated as CASSVSFLGGTYNEQFF.

The CDR3, as DNA: TGTGCCAGCAGTGAAGCGCAGGGGTGGGGCTCCTACGAGCAGTACTTC. This gives the protein CASSEAQGWGSYEQYF. The chain uses TRBV6-1 and TRBJ2-7; D possibly corresponds to TRBD1 (6 bases). CDR3 size: 16 residues. Germline CDR1 reads MNHNS; CDR2 reads SASEGT. Trimming pared 0 bases from V and 0 bases from J, leaving 12 bases between.

V and J are TRBV19 and TRBJ1-1, with D perhaps matching TRBD1 (6 bases). The CDR3 covers 13 residues. V was cut by 7 bases and J by 4 bases, with 13 bases left in between. CDR1 and CDR2 from the germline V gene are LNHDA and SQIVND (reference sequence). CDR3 in DNA: TGTGCCAGTACCCAGGGGTTTGTCACTGAAGCTTTCTTT. Its protein product is CASTQGFVTEAFF. Full variable domain (missing parts from reference TRBV19 and TRBJ1-1): DGGITQSPKYLFRKEGQNVTLSCEQNLNHDAMYWYRQDPGQGLRLIYYSQIVNDFQKGDIAEGYSVSREKKESFPLTVTSAQKNPTAFYLCASTQGFVTEAFFGQGTRLTVV.

The V and J genes are TRBV7-9 and TRBJ2-2; 7 positions agree with TRBD2. The CDR3 extends over 16 amino acids. In germline, CDR1 is SEHNR, CDR2 FQNEAQ (reference sequence). With V trimmed by 0 bases and J by 4 bases, 5 bases remained unmatched. The CDR3 loop reads CASSLAGGVSTGELFF. CDR3 nucleotides: TGTGCCAGCAGCTTAGCGGGAGGGGTTTCCACCGGGGAGCTGTTTTTT.

This chain uses TRBV27 with TRBJ2-7; D may be TRBD1 (6 bases). Germline loops: CDR1 MNHEY, CDR2 SMNVEV (reference sequence). The CDR3 is made up of 11 amino acids. The V gene lost 10 bases and the J gene lost 7 bases, with 14 bases spanning the gap. CDR3 sequence (DNA): TGTGCCACGAGACAGGCTGGTGAGCAGTACTTC. Its translation: CATRQAGEQYF.